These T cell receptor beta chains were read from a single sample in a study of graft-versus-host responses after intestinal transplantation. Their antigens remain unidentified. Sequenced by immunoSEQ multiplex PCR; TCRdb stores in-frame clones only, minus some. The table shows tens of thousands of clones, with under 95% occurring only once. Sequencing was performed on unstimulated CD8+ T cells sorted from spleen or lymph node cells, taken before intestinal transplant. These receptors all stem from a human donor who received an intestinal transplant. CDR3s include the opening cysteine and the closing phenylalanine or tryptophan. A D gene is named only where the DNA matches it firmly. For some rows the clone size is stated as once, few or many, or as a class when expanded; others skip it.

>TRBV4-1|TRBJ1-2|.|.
CASSQDLGSYGYTF
TGCGCCAGCAGCCAAGATTTAGGGAGCTATGGCTACACCTTC
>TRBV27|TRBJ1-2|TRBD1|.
CASRGQGDGYTF
TGTGCCAGCAGGGGACAGGGGGATGGCTACACCTTC
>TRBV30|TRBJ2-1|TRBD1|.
CAWSGGTGDLYNEQFF
TGTGCCTGGAGTGGGGGGACAGGGGATCTATACAATGAGCAGTTCTTC
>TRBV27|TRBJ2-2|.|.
CASSRGGELFF
TGTGCCAGCAGTCGAGGCGGGGAGCTGTTTTTT
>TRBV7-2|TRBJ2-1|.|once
CASSFTRNEQFF
TGTGCCAGCAGCTTTACGAGAAATGAGCAGTTCTTC
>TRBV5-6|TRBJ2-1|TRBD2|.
CASSFLGGGYNEQFF
TGTGCCAGCAGCTTCCTTGGGGGGGGTTACAATGAGCAGTTCTTC
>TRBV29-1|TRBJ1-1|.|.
CSVEVPQGQAEAFF
TGCAGCGTTGAGGTTCCCCAGGGGCAGGCTGAAGCTTTCTTT
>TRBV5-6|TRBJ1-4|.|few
CASSFYRATNEKLFF
TGTGCCAGCAGCTTTTACAGGGCAACTAATGAAAAACTGTTTTTT
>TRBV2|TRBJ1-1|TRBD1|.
CASSGTGVAEAFF
TGTGCCAGCAGTGGTACAGGGGTGGCTGAAGCTTTCTTT
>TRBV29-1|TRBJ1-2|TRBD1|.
CSVEDGTGAINYGYTF
TGCAGCGTTGAAGATGGGACAGGGGCAATTAACTATGGCTACACCTTC
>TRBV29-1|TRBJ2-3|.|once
CSVEEGGAFTDTQYF
TGCAGCGTTGAAGAGGGGGGGGCCTTCACAGATACGCAGTATTTT
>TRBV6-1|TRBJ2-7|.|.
CASAHRRDEQYF
TGTGCCAGCGCACACCGGAGGGACGAGCAGTACTTC
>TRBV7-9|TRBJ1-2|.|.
CASSLVGEPTYGYTF
TGTGCCAGCAGCTTAGTCGGGGAACCCACCTATGGCTACACCTTC
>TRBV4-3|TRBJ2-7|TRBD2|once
CASSQEGTSGYYEQYF
TGCGCCAGCAGCCAAGAAGGAACTAGCGGTTACTACGAGCAGTACTTC
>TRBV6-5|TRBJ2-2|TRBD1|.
CASSTGQGPGELFF
TGTGCCAGCAGCACGGGACAGGGTCCCGGGGAGCTGTTTTTT
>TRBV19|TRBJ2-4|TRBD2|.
CASSIVRGGPNIQYF
TGTGCCAGTAGTATAGTTCGGGGGGGGCCCAACATTCAGTACTTC
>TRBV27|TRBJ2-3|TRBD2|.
CASSSSGGLITDTQYF
TGTGCCAGCAGTTCAAGCGGGGGCCTGATCACAGATACGCAGTATTTT
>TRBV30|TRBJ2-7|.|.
CAWSQGGGDEQYF
TGTGCCTGGTCCCAAGGGGGGGGCGACGAGCAGTACTTC
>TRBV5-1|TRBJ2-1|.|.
CASSLVGGLYNEQFF
TGCGCCAGCAGCTTGGTAGGGGGATTATACAATGAGCAGTTCTTC
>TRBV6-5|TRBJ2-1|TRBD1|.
CASSYGTEYPQFF
TGTGCCAGCAGTTACGGGACAGAATACCCACAGTTCTTC
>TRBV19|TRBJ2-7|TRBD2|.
CASSMGAGGSYEQYF
TGTGCCAGTAGTATGGGGGCGGGGGGGTCCTACGAGCAGTACTTC
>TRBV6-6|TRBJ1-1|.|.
CASSYSDGGGTEAFF
TGTGCCAGCAGTTACTCAGACGGGGGGGGCACTGAAGCTTTCTTT
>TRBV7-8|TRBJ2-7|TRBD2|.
CASSETSGGSHEQYF
TGTGCCAGCAGCGAGACTAGCGGGGGCTCCCACGAGCAGTACTTC
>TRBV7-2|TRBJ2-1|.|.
CASSPLVSSYNEQFF
TGTGCCAGCAGCCCTTTGGTCAGCTCCTACAATGAGCAGTTCTTC
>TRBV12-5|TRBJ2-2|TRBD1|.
CASGSEVGTGWPGELFF
TGTGCTAGTGGTTCCGAGGTCGGGACAGGGTGGCCCGGGGAGCTGTTTTTT
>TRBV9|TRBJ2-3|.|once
CASSRDPDPVADTQYF
TGTGCCAGCAGCCGGGATCCGGACCCCGTCGCCGATACGCAGTATTTT
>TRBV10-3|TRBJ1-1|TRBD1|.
CAISPISTGTEAFF
TGTGCCATCAGTCCCATTTCGACAGGGACTGAAGCTTTCTTT
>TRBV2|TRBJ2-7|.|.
CASSDRGLYEQYF
TGTGCCAGCAGTGATAGAGGTCTTTACGAGCAGTACTTC
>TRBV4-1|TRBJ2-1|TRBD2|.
CASSHSGGASVQFF
TGCGCCAGCAGCCATAGCGGGGGGGCCTCCGTGCAGTTCTTC
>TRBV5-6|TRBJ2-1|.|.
CASSLDPGAYNEQFF
TGTGCCAGCAGCTTGGATCCGGGGGCCTACAATGAGCAGTTCTTC
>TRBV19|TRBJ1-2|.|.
CASSASQGGYGYTF
TGTGCCAGTAGCGCCTCCCAGGGAGGCTATGGCTACACCTTC
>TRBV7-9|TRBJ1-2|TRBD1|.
CASSPGTGPIYGYTF
TGTGCCAGCAGCCCAGGGACAGGGCCAATCTATGGCTACACCTTC
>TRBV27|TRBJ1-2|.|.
CASRETGQGYGYTF
TGTGCCAGCAGAGAAACTGGGCAGGGCTATGGCTACACCTTC
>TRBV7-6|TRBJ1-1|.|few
CASSHSQVSEAFF
TGTGCCAGCAGCCACTCCCAGGTCTCTGAAGCTTTCTTT
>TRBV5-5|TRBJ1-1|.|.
CASSFGGGETEAFF
TGTGCCAGCAGCTTTGGGGGAGGTGAGACTGAAGCTTTCTTT
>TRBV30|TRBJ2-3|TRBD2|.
CAYTGLAGSTDTQYF
TGTGCCTACACGGGACTAGCGGGGAGCACAGATACGCAGTATTTT
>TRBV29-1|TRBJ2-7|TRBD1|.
CSVEVGTGVIEQYF
TGCAGCGTTGAAGTAGGGACAGGCGTGATCGAGCAGTACTTC
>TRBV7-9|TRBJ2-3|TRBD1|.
CASTSSPGTGTDTQYF
TGTGCCAGCACCTCCAGTCCCGGGACAGGGACAGATACGCAGTATTTT
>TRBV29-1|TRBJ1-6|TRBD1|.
CSVIDRDLVNSPLHF
TGCAGCGTTATCGACAGGGATCTAGTAAATTCACCCCTCCACTTT
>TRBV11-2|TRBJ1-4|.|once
CASSPWTGTYNEKLFF
TGTGCCAGCAGCCCCTGGACGGGGACATATAATGAAAAACTGTTTTTT
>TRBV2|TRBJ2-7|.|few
CASRGAEQYF
TGTGCCAGCAGGGGGGCCGAGCAGTACTTC
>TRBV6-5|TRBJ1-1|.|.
CASSYSQTGNTEAFF
TGTGCCAGCAGTTACTCGCAGACAGGGAACACTGAAGCTTTCTTT
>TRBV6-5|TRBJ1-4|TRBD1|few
CASRSITGAREKLFF
TGTGCCAGCAGATCCATTACAGGGGCGCGGGAAAAACTGTTTTTT
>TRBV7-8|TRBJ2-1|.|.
CASSLEERGLGYNEQFF
TGTGCCAGCAGCTTAGAAGAGAGGGGGTTAGGGTACAATGAGCAGTTCTTC
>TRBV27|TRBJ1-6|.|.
CASSVNNSPLHF
TGTGCCAGCAGTGTTAATAATTCACCCCTCCACTTT